Following are 15 T cell receptor beta chains from one sample sequenced in a study of shared clonotypes between healthy human individuals. The data were produced by immunoSEQ multiplex PCR, yet TCRdb's version contains in-frame clones alone and is incomplete. Among more than 900,000 clones listed, 75% to 80% were seen once. Input material: memory CD4+ T cells from PBMCs. Described subset: CD45RA-negative fraction. The source is a man aged 18 to 35 in good health. Some clones in this sample may be carry-over from other donors' samples.

The chain joins TRBV28 to TRBJ2-1, with D possibly being TRBD1 or TRBD2 (7 bases each). The length of the CDR3 is 16 residues. V dropped 5 bases and J dropped 7 bases, with 21 bases sitting between them. Per germline, CDR1 MDHEN and CDR2 SYDVKM. The CDR3 DNA follows: TGTGCCAGCAGTCCCCACGGGGAGGGGGCGAGAAATGAGCAGTTCTTC. This gives the protein CASSPHGEGARNEQFF.

The V and J genes are TRBV5-1 and TRBJ2-7; D is perhaps TRBD1 (6 bases). The V gene's germline CDR1 is SGHRS and CDR2 YFSETQ. The ends were cut back, 0 bases at V and 6 bases at J, with 16 bases in the middle. The CDR3 loop spans 15 amino acids. CDR3 residues: CASSLVQGGNREQYF. As DNA, the CDR3 is TGCGCCAGCAGCTTGGTACAGGGTGGGAATCGCGAGCAGTACTTC.

The rearrangement joins TRBV15 to TRBJ1-3; 10 nucleotides agree with TRBD1. This CDR3 is 16 amino acids long. CDR1 LNHNV and CDR2 YYDKDF come from the germline V gene (reference sequence). With V trimmed by 4 bases and J by 4 bases, 7 bases remained unmatched. The CDR3 nucleotides are TGTGCCACCAGCAAGTGGGGACAGGGGTTCGGAAACACCATATATTTT. It specifies CATSKWGQGFGNTIYF.

V and J are TRBV9 and TRBJ2-1; TRBD2 matches 8 bases. There are 14 residues in the CDR3. Germline loops: CDR1 SGDLS, CDR2 YYNGEE. J was trimmed by 5 bases and V by 3 bases; bases with no gene match: 4. CDR3 nucleotide sequence: TGTGCCAGCAGCGCGACTAGCGCCCACAATGAGCAGTTCTTC. Residues: CASSATSAHNEQFF.

This clone turned up a few times. This chain uses TRBV7-3 with TRBJ2-7, with D tentatively TRBD1 or TRBD2 (6 bases each). The CDR3 extends over 15 amino acids. Trimming took 1 base from V and 5 from J, leaving 15 bases between them. Germline CDR1 and CDR2: SGHTA and FQGTGA. CDR3 protein: CASSLNGRGGDEQYF. In DNA form, the CDR3 reads TGTGCCAGCAGCTTAAACGGCAGGGGAGGTGACGAGCAGTACTTC.

The table lists this clone with a few counts. This rearrangement joins TRBV19 to TRBJ2-7; D could derive from TRBD1 or TRBD2 (5 bases each). The germline V and J ends were trimmed by 5 bases and 4 bases, with 15 bases remaining between them. The CDR3 is made up of 14 amino acids. Germline values: CDR1 LNHDA, CDR2 SQIVND (reference sequence). The CDR3 sequence: CASSPRDLRYEQYF. The CDR3 DNA reads TGTGCCAGTAGTCCCCGGGACCTGAGGTACGAGCAGTACTTC.

The CDR3 protein is CASSLLSGSYNEQFF. The CDR3 DNA is TGTGCCAGCAGCTTACTATCAGGCTCCTACAATGAGCAGTTCTTC. The rearrangement uses TRBV11-3 and TRBJ2-1, with D unclear. Germline V gives CDR1 SGHNT, CDR2 YENEEA. The CDR3 extends over 15 amino acids. V was clipped by 2 bases and J by 0 bases, with 8 bases between them.

Concerning this clone itself: Other DNA variants within this sample encode the same CDR3. This chain joins TRBV7-3 and TRBJ2-1, with TRBD2 identical over 7 bases. This CDR3 region has 15 residues. Unmatched junction bases numbered 3, after V lost 4 bases and J lost 0 bases. Germline CDR1 reads SGHTA; CDR2 reads FQGTGA. CDR3 sequence reads: CASSSIAGSYNEQFF. The DNA for the CDR3 is TGTGCCAGCAGCTCAATAGCGGGCTCCTACAATGAGCAGTTCTTC.

The genes are TRBV19 and TRBJ2-7; weak D call: TRBD2 (6 bases). The germline V gene has CDR1 LNHDA and CDR2 SQIVND (reference sequence). The CDR3 loop spans 16 amino acids. V gave up 5 bases and J gave up 1 base, with 18 bases separating them. CDR3 bases: TGTGCCAGTAGTCCAAGGACACCCGGAGGGTCCTACGAGCAGTACTTC. Translation: CASSPRTPGGSYEQYF. Complete variable domain (other parts from reference TRBV19 and TRBJ2-7): DGGITQSPKYLFRKEGQNVTLSCEQNLNHDAMYWYRQDPGQGLRLIYYSQIVNDFQKGDIAEGYSVSREKKESFPLTVTSAQKNPTAFYLCASSPRTPGGSYEQYFGPGTRLTVT.

The chain carries TRBV28 and TRBJ1-3; D unclear. Trimming stripped 4 bases from V and 0 bases from J, with 7 bases between. Germline assignment: CDR1 MDHEN and CDR2 SYDVKM. The CDR3 is 14 residues long. CDR3 nucleotides: TGTGCCAGCAGTTGGACCACCTCTGGAAACACCATATATTTT. This encodes CASSWTTSGNTIYF.

This chain connects TRBV5-6 to TRBJ2-7; D is ambiguous. V was clipped by 0 bases and J by 2 bases, with 18 bases between them. Germline V gives CDR1 SGHDT, CDR2 YYEEEE. There are 17 residues in the CDR3. As DNA, the CDR3 is TGTGCCAGCAGCTTGGCCCCAATCGATGGGCAGCCCTACGAGCAGTACTTC. As protein: CASSLAPIDGQPYEQYF. The full variable domain, in which reference TRBV5-6 and TRBJ2-7 provide the parts outside the CDR3, is DAGVTQSPTHLIKTRGQQVTLRCSPKSGHDTVSWYQQALGQGPQFIFQYYEEEERQRGNFPDRFSGHQFPNYSSELNVNALLLGDSALYLCASSLAPIDGQPYEQYFGPGTRLTVT.

CDR3 loop: CASSLDGSGSYEQYF. CDR3 nucleotide sequence: TGCGCCAGCAGCTTGGATGGTAGCGGGAGCTACGAGCAGTACTTC. The rearrangement uses TRBV5-1 and TRBJ2-7, with 9 bases that match TRBD2. The length of the CDR3 is 15 residues. V was clipped by 0 bases and J by 3 bases; unmatched bases: 4. Germline CDR1 SGHRS, CDR2 YFSETQ. Variable domain in full (rest from reference TRBV5-1 and TRBJ2-7): KAGVTQTPRYLIKTRGQQVTLSCSPISGHRSVSWYQQTPGQGLQFLFEYFSETQRNKGNFPGRFSGRQFSNSRSEMNVSTLELGDSALYLCASSLDGSGSYEQYFGPGTRLTVT.

This clone was recorded a few times. The CDR3 sequence is CASSLGRAGGPYEQFF. In DNA form, the CDR3 reads TGTGCCAGCAGCTTAGGCAGGGCGGGAGGGCCCTATGAGCAGTTCTTC. The gene calls are TRBV7-3 and TRBJ2-1; 9 nucleotides agree with TRBD2. The V gene's germline CDR1 is SGHTA and CDR2 FQGTGA. The CDR3 is made up of 16 amino acids. J gave up 8 bases and V 2 bases, and 10 bases lay outside the gene matches.

The chain is built from TRBV28 and TRBJ2-1; D uncertain. Germline assignment: CDR1 MDHEN and CDR2 SYDVKM. Trimming took 6 bases from V and 1 from J, leaving 10 bases between them. The CDR3 loop spans 14 amino acids. In DNA form, the CDR3 reads TGTGCCAGCAGAGCAGCCACTTCCTACAATGAGCAGTTCTTC. Its translation is CASRAATSYNEQFF.

This clone was counted between two and nine times. This chain joins TRBV28 and TRBJ1-3, with D hard to call. CDR1 and CDR2 from the germline V gene are MDHEN and SYDVKM. The CDR3 is 12 amino acids. V was clipped by 4 bases and J by 3 bases, with 4 bases between them. The CDR3 nucleotides are TGTGCCAGCAGTTCCCATGGAAACACCATATATTTT. It encodes CASSSHGNTIYF.